This T cell receptor beta chain is drawn from a study of high-grade serous ovarian cancer treatment subgroups. Study-level information: Each sample yielded on average around 7,500 unique TCR beta rearrangements from about 15,000 reads.

Study findings and constraints: Repertoire similarity ranged roughly 0.095 to 0.79 between tumors of one patient. Only CDR3 was analyzed; CDR1 and CDR2 were not. Clonal relatedness tracked neoantigen level, and by trend copy number and mutation load.

As for this clone: The antigen is undetermined.

Tumor samples were obtained before definitive surgery or chemotherapy. CDR3 length equals 13 residues. V was pared by 5 bases and J by 1 base, with 8 bases between. The germline V gene encodes CDR1 SGHAT and CDR2 FQNNGV. TCRdb's copy holds only in-frame clones and misses some; the assay was immunoSEQ multiplex PCR. The data contain approximately 1,800 clones, about four fifths of them singletons. This sequence was found in a human donor with high-grade serous ovarian cancer. Sequencing input: tumor tissue. This chain links TRBV11-2 with TRBJ1-1; D unresolved. In DNA form, the CDR3 reads TGTGCCAGCAGCCCGACCCCGAACACTGAAGCTTTCTTT. Protein product: CASSPTPNTEAFF.